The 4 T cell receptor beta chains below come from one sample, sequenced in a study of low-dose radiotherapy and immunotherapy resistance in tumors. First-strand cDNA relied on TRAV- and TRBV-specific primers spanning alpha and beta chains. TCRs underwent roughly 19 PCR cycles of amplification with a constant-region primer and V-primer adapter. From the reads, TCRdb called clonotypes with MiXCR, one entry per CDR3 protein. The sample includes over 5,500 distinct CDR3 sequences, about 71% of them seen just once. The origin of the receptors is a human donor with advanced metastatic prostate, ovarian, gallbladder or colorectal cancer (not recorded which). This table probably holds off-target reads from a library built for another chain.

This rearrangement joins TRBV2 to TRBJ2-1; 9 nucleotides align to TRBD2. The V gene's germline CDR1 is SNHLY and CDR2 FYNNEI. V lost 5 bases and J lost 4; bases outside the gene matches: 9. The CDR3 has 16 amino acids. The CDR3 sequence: CASSWTRLAAYNEQFF. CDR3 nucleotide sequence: TGTGCCAGCAGTTGGACCCGACTAGCGGCTTACAATGAGCAGTTCTTC.

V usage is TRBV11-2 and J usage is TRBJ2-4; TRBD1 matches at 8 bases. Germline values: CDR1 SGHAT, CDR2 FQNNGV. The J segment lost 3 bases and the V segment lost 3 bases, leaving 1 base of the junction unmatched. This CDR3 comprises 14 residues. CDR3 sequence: CASSFGQGKNIQYF. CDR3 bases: TGTGCCAGCAGCTTCGGACAGGGCAAAAACATTCAGTACTTC. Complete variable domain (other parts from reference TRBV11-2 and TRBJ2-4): EAGVAQSPRYKIIEKRQSVAFWCNPISGHATLYWYQQILGQGPKLLIQFQNNGVVDDSQLPKDRFSAERLKGVDSTLKIQPAKLEDSAVYLCASSFGQGKNIQYFGAGTRLSVL.

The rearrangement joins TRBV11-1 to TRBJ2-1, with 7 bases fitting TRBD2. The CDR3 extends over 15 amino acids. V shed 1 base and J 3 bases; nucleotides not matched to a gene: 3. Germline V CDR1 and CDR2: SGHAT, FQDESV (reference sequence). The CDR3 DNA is TGTGCCAGCAGCTTAGTGGCTAGCGGCTACAATGAGCAGTTCTTC. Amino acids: CASSLVASGYNEQFF.

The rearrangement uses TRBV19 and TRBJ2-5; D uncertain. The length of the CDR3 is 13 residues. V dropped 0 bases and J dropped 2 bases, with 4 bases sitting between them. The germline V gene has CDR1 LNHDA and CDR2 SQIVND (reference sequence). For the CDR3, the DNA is TGTGCCAGTAGTATAGACCGTCAAGAGACCCAGTACTTC. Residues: CASSIDRQETQYF.